The rows below give T cell receptor beta chains drawn from one sample of a study of OX40 agonist ivuxolimab in advanced cancers. Sequencing used immunoSEQ multiplex PCR; TCRdb keeps in-frame clones, though not all of them. The sample includes 90,000 to 120,000 clones, around 93% seen only once; the top ten take roughly 1.3%. The source was CD4+ or CD8+ T cells sorted from blood, collected in a trial of the OX40 agonist ivuxolimab. These receptor sequences come from an adult with an advanced solid tumor such as melanoma, head and neck, liver or kidney cancer. CDR3s leave out the opening cysteine and the closing phenylalanine or tryptophan.

TRBV30	AWAGTSGSLGEQF
TRBV30	AWSVLRPGHYGYT
TRBV25-1	ASSARTSGPYNEQF
TRBV7-9	ASSFSGGGDTQY
TRBV7-9	ASSLLGGHTEAF
TRBV20-1	SASRGTEAF
TRBV5-1	ASSYQGSLGYT
TRBV18	ASSPAGTSGSWAQY
TRBV19	ASKEFSGRGTDTQY
TRBV7-2	ASSLYPQGGTEAF
TRBV2	ASSQGLGGYT
TRBV4-2	ASSQDSSTTEAF
TRBV10-1	ASSERTSGGSYNEQF
TRBV6-5	ASSYPGAANTEAF
TRBV25-1	ASSEYSIGSEKLF
TRBV6-5	ASTSGSFYNEQF
TRBV7-3	ASSLGSLAYNEQF
TRBV19	ASSLGTANQPQH
TRBV29-1	SHEFWGNTEAF
TRBV7-2	ASKVGGSPYNEQF
TRBV15	ATSRVSPPTEQY
TRBV2	ASSGEGPPREQF
TRBV6-5	ASSRNRGSNGELF
TRBV5-5	ASSLEAGLNTEAF
TRBV9	ASSVDYDSTRQAF
TRBV7-9	ASRAGLAGGPYNEQF
TRBV28	AGISGDSGELF
TRBV15	ATSRDSASGIFTDTQY
TRBV13	ASSLPGQDYGYT
TRBV5-4	ASSLVWGSSYNSPLH